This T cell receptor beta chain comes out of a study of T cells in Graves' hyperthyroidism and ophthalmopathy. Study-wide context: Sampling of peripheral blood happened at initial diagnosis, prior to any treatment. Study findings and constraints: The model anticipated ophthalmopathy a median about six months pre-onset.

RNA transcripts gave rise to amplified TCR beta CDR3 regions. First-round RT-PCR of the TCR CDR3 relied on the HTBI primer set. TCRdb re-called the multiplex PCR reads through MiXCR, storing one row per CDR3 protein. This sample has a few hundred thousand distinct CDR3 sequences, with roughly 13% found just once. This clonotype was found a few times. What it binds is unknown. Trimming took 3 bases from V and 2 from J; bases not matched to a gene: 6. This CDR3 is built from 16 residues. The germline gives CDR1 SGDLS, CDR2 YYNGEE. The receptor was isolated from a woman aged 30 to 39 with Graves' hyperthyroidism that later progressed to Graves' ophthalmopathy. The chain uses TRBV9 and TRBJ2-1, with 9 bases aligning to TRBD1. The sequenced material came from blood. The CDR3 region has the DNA TGTGCCAGCAGCGCTACAGGGGGCATTACCTACAATGAGCAGTTCTTC. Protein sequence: CASSATGGITYNEQFF.